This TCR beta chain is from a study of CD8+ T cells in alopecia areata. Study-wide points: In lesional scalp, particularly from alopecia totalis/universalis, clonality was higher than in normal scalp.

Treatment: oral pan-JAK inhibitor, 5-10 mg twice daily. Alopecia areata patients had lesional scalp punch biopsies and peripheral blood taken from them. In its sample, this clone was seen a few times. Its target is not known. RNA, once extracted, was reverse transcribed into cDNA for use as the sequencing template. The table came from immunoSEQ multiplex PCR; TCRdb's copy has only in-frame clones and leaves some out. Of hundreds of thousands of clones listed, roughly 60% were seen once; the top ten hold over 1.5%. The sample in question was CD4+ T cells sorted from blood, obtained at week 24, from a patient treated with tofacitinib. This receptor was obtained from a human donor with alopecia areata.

CDR3 loop: CATRASGVGRQFF. In DNA form, the CDR3 reads TGTGCCACCAGGGCTAGCGGGGTTGGGCGACAGTTCTTC. The chain combines TRBV15 with TRBJ2-1, with 9 bases lining up with TRBD2. The trim removed 6 bases at V and 13 bases at J, leaving 10 bases unmatched. Germline V gives CDR1 LNHNV, CDR2 YYDKDF (reference sequence). The CDR3 covers 13 residues.